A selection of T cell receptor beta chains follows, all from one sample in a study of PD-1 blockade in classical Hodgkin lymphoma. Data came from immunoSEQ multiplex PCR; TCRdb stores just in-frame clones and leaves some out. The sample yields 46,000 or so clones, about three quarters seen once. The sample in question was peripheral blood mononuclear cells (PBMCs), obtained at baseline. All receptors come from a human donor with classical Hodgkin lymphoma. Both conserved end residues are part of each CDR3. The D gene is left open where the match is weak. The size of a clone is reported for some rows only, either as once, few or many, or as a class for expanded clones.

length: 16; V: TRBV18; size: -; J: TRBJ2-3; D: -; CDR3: CASSLTGTSTTDTQYF; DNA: TGTGCCAGCTCACTTACCGGTACTTCAACCACAGATACGCAGTATTTT
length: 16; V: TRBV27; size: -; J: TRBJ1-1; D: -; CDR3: CASSLTGGFGTGEAFF; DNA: TGTGCCAGCAGTTTGACGGGGGGGTTCGGGACTGGTGAAGCTTTCTTT
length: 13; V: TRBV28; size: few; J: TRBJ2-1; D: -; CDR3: CATSLLTSNEQFF; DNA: TGTGCCACCAGTTTATTGACTTCAAATGAGCAGTTCTTC
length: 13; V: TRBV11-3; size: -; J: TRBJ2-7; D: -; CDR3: CASSDTAPYEQYF; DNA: TGTGCCAGCTCCGATACAGCCCCCTACGAGCAGTACTTC
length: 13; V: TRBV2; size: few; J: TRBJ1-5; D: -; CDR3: CASSPWRLEAQHF; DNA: TGTGCCAGCAGTCCTTGGAGGCTGGAAGCCCAGCATTTT
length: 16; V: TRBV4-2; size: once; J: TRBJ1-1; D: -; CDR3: CASSQDTGFMNTEAFF; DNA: TGTGCCAGCAGCCAAGATACAGGCTTCATGAACACTGAAGCTTTCTTT
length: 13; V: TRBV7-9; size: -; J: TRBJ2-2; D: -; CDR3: CASDRGLTGELFF; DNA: TGTGCCAGCGACCGGGGCCTCACCGGGGAGCTGTTTTTT
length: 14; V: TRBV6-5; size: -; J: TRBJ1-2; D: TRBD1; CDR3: CASTQGGGNYGYTF; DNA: TGTGCCAGCACTCAGGGGGGGGGTAACTATGGCTACACCTTC
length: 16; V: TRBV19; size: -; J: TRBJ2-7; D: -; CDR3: CASTRTAALGTYEQYF; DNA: TGTGCCAGTACAAGGACGGCCGCCCTAGGAACCTACGAGCAGTACTTC
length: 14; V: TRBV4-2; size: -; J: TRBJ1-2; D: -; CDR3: CASSQPPGLGGYTF; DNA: TGTGCCAGCAGCCAACCCCCCGGGCTTGGGGGCTACACCTTC
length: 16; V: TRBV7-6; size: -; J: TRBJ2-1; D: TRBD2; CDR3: CASSLAGGGPYNEQFF; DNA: TGTGCCAGCAGCTTAGCGGGGGGGGGACCCTACAATGAGCAGTTCTTC
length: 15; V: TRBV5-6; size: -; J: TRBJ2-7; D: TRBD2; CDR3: CASSSGLAVLYEQYF; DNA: TGTGCCAGCAGCTCCGGACTAGCGGTACTCTACGAGCAGTACTTC
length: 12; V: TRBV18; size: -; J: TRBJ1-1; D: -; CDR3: CASSPGNTEAFF; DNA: TGTGCCAGCTCGCCAGGGAACACTGAAGCTTTCTTT
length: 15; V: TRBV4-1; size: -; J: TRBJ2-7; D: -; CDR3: CASSQETSGSYEQYF; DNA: TGCGCCAGCAGCCAAGAGACATCCGGGAGCTACGAGCAGTACTTC
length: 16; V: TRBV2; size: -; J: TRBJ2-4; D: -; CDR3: CATGRPSEVAKNIQYF; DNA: TGTGCCACGGGTAGGCCTTCGGAGGTAGCCAAAAACATTCAGTACTTC
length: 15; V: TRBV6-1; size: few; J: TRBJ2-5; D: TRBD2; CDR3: CASSALAGVGETQYF; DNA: TGTGCCAGCAGTGCACTAGCGGGAGTAGGAGAGACCCAGTACTTC
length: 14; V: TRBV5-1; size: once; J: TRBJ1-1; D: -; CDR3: CASSLGTVNTEAFF; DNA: TGCGCCAGCAGCTTGGGTACAGTGAACACTGAAGCTTTCTTT
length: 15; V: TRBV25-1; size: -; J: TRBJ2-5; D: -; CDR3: CASTRQYLTGETQYF; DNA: TGTGCCAGCACCCGACAGTACTTGACTGGGGAGACCCAGTACTTC
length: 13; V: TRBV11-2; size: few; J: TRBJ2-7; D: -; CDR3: CASVEQGSYEQYF; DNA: TGTGCCAGCGTCGAGCAGGGCTCCTACGAGCAGTACTTC
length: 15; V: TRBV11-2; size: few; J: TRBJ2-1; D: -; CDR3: CASSLFGLRGNEQFF; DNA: TGTGCCAGCAGCTTATTCGGCCTAAGAGGGAATGAGCAGTTCTTC
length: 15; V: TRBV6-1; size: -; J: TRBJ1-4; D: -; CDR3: CASSSLQGPNEKLFF; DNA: TGTGCCAGCAGTTCCCTACAGGGTCCTAATGAAAAACTGTTTTTT
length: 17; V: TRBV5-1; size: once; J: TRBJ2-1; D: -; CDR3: CASSFSRAPSSYNEQFF; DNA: TGCGCCAGCAGCTTCTCCCGGGCCCCGAGCTCCTACAATGAGCAGTTCTTC
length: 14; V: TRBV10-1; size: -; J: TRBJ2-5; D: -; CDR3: CASSEEPGQETQYF; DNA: TGCGCCAGCAGTGAGGAACCAGGCCAAGAGACCCAGTACTTC
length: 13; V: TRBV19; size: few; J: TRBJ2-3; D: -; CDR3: CASSIQGTDTQYF; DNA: TGTGCCAGTAGTATACAGGGGACAGATACGCAGTATTTT
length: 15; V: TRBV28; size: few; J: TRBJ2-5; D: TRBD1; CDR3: CASSLQGAGQETQYF; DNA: TGTGCCAGCAGTCTCCAGGGGGCAGGGCAAGAGACCCAGTACTTC
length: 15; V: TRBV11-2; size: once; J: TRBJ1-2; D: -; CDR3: CASSLDSLEIRSHTF; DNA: TGTGCCAGCAGCTTAGATAGCCTGGAGATTAGAAGCCACACCTTC
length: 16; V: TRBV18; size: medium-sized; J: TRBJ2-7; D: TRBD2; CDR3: CASSPGSSGRSYEQYF; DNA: TGTGCCAGCTCACCTGGTTCTAGCGGGAGGTCCTACGAGCAGTACTTC
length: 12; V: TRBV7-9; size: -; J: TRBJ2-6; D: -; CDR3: CASSRGANVLTF; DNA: TGTGCCAGCAGTCGGGGGGCCAACGTCCTGACTTTC
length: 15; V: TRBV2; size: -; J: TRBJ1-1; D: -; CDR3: CASRRAGPENTEAFF; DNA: TGTGCCAGCAGAAGAGCAGGACCCGAGAACACTGAAGCTTTCTTT
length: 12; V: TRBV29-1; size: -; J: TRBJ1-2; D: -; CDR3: CSVEFHSDGYTF; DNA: TGCAGCGTTGAATTTCACTCGGATGGCTACACCTTC
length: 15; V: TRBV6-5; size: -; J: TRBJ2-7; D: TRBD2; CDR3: CASSYGGGGGGEQYF; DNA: TGTGCCAGCAGTTACGGCGGCGGGGGAGGAGGCGAGCAGTACTTC
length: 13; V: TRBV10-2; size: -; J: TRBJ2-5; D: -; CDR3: CASSDFPGETQYF; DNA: TGCGCCAGCAGTGACTTCCCAGGAGAGACCCAGTACTTC
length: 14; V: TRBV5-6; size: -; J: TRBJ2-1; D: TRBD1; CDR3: CASSSGTDYNEQFF; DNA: TGTGCCAGCAGCTCCGGGACAGACTACAATGAGCAGTTCTTC
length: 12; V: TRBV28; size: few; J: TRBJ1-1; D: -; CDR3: CASRDTRTEAFF; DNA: TGTGCCAGCAGGGATACTCGGACTGAAGCTTTCTTT
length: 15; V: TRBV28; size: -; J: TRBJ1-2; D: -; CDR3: CASSLREDDGYGYTF; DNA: TGTGCCAGCAGTTTACGGGAGGACGATGGGTATGGCTACACCTTC
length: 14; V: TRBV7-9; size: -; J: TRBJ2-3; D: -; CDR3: CASDTGKNSDTQYF; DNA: TGTGCCAGCGACACGGGCAAGAATTCGGATACGCAGTATTTT
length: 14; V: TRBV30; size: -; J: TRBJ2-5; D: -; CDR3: CAWSIQGGGETQYF; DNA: TGTGCCTGGAGTATCCAGGGGGGGGGCGAGACCCAGTACTTC
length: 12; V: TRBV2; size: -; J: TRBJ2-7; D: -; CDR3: CASSEGGYEQYF; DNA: TGTGCCAGCAGTGAAGGGGGTTACGAGCAGTACTTC
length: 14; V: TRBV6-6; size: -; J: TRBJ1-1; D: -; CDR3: CASSYPPENTEAFF; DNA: TGTGCCAGCAGTTATCCCCCCGAGAACACTGAAGCTTTCTTT
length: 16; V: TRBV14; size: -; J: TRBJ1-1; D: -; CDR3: CASSGGRVIWNTEAFF; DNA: TGTGCCAGCAGTGGTGGCAGGGTGATATGGAACACTGAAGCTTTCTTT
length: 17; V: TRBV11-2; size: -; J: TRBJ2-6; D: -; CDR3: CASRWAGLSSGANVLTF; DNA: TGTGCCAGCAGGTGGGCAGGCTTAAGCTCTGGGGCCAACGTCCTGACTTTC
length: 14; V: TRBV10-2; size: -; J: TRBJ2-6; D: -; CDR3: CASKGDSGANVLTF; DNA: TGCGCCAGCAAGGGGGACTCTGGGGCCAACGTCCTGACTTTC
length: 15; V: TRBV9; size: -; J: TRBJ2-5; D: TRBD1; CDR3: CASSVGGTGAETQYF; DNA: TGTGCCAGCAGCGTAGGAGGGACAGGGGCAGAGACCCAGTACTTC
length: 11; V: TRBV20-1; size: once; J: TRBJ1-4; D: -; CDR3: CSATELVGLFF; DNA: TGCAGTGCTACCGAGCTGGTTGGACTGTTTTTT
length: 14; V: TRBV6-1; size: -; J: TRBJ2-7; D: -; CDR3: CARRARDWDYEQYF; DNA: TGTGCCAGAAGGGCGAGGGATTGGGATTACGAGCAGTACTTC
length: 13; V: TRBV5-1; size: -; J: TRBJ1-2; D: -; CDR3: CASSLDPIYGYTF; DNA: TGCGCCAGCAGCCTAGATCCTATCTATGGCTACACCTTC
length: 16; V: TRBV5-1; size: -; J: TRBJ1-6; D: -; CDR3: CASSLNPQADNSPLHF; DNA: TGCGCCAGCAGCTTAAACCCCCAGGCGGATAATTCACCCCTCCACTTT
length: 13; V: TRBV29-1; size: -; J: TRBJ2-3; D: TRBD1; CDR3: CSVEGQGADTQYF; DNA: TGCAGCGTTGAAGGCCAGGGGGCCGATACGCAGTATTTT
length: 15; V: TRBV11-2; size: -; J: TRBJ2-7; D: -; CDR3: CASSLGSSGPGEQYF; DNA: TGTGCCAGCAGCCTCGGCAGTTCGGGCCCTGGCGAGCAGTACTTC
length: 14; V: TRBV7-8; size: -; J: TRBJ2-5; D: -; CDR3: CASSLLGSQETQYF; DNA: TGTGCCAGCAGCTTGTTGGGCTCGCAAGAGACCCAGTACTTC
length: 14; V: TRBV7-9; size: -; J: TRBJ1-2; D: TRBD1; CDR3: CASSGGTGGGGYTF; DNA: TGTGCCAGCAGCGGCGGGACAGGGGGTGGTGGCTACACCTTC
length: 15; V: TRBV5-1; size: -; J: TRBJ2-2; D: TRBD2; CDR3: CASSLGTSGTGELFF; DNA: TGCGCCAGCAGCTTGGGGACTAGTGGGACCGGGGAGCTGTTTTTT
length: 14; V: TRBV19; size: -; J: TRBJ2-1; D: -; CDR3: CASSLGPDGGEQFF; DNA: TGTGCCAGTAGTCTCGGACCAGACGGGGGTGAGCAGTTCTTC
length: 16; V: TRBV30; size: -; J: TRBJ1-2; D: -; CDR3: CAWSVPWAAANYGYTF; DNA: TGTGCCTGGAGTGTTCCGTGGGCTGCCGCTAACTATGGCTACACCTTC
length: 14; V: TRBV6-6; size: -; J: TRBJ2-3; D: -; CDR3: CASSYEGGTDTQYF; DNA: TGTGCCAGCAGTTACGAGGGGGGCACAGATACGCAGTATTTT
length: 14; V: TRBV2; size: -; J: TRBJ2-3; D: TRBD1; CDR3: CASSADRVADTQYF; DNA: TGTGCCAGCAGTGCTGACAGGGTCGCAGATACGCAGTATTTT
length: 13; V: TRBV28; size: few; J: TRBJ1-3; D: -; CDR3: CASSFGSGNTIYF; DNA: TGTGCCAGCAGTTTTGGCTCTGGAAACACCATATATTTT
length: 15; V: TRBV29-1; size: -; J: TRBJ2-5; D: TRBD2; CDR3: CSVATSGGMGETQYF; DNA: TGCAGCGTTGCGACCAGCGGGGGGATGGGAGAGACCCAGTACTTC
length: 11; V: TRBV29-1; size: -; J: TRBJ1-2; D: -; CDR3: CSVEERYGYTF; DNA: TGCAGCGTTGAAGAGAGATATGGCTACACCTTC
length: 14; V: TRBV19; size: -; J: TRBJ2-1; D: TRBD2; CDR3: CASSTSGALGEQFF; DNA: TGTGCCAGTAGTACTAGCGGGGCCTTAGGTGAGCAGTTCTTC